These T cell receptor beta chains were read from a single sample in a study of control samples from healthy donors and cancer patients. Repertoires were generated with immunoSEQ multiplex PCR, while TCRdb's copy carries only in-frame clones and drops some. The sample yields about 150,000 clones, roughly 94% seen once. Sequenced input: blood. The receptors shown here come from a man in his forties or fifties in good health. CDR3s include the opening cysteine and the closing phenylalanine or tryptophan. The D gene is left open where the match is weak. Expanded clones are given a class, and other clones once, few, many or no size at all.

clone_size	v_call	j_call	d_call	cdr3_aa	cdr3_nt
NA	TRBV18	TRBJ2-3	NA	CASSPVTSTDTQYF	TGTGCCAGCTCACCCGTTACTAGCACAGATACGCAGTATTTT
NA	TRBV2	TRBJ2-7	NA	CASSEGSSYEQYF	TGTGCCAGCAGTGAGGGGAGCTCCTACGAGCAGTACTTC
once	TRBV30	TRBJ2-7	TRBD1	CAWSSGQGSYEQYF	TGTGCCTGGTCCTCGGGACAGGGGTCCTACGAGCAGTACTTC
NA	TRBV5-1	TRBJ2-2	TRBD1	CASRRGTENTGELFF	TGCGCCAGCAGGAGGGGGACAGAAAACACCGGGGAGCTGTTTTTT
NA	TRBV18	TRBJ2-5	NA	CASSPGIQETQYF	TGTGCCAGCTCACCGGGGATCCAAGAGACCCAGTACTTC
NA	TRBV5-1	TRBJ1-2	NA	CASSLGQGFYGYTF	TGCGCCAGCAGCTTGGGGCAGGGGTTCTATGGCTACACCTTC
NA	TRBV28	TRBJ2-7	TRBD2	CASSSGLAPYEQYF	TGTGCCAGCAGTTCCGGACTAGCTCCATACGAGCAGTACTTC
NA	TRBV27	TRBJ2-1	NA	CASSTGSDEQFF	TGTGCCAGCAGTACAGGGAGCGATGAGCAGTTCTTC
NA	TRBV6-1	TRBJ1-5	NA	CASSELAGADQPQHF	TGTGCCAGCAGTGAATTGGCGGGCGCCGATCAGCCCCAGCATTTT
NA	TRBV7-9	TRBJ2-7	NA	CASSLGHTYEQYF	TGTGCCAGCAGCTTAGGACATACCTACGAGCAGTACTTC
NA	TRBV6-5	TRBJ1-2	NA	CASSSIGGDYGYTF	TGTGCCAGCAGTTCTATAGGGGGGGATTATGGCTACACCTTC
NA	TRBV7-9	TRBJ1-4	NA	CASSLGPRTYNEKLFF	TGTGCCAGCAGCTTAGGGCCCCGAACCTATAATGAAAAACTGTTTTTT
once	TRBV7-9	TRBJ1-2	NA	CASSLDANYGYTF	TGTGCCAGCAGCTTGGATGCTAACTATGGCTACACCTTC
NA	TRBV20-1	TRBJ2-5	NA	CSASRTLASRETQYF	TGCAGTGCTAGTCGGACCCTTGCGAGTCGAGAGACCCAGTACTTC
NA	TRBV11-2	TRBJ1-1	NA	CASSLGGIRTEAFF	TGTGCCAGCAGCTTAGGGGGGATACGTACTGAAGCTTTCTTT
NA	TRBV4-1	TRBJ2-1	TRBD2	CASSHPSGASGESYNEQFF	TGCGCCAGCAGCCACCCTTCTGGGGCTAGCGGGGAGAGTTACAATGAGCAGTTCTTC
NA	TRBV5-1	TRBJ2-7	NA	CASSLGGPYEQYF	TGCGCCAGCAGCTTGGGGGGTCCCTACGAGCAGTACTTC
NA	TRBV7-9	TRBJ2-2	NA	CASSHLVEHTGELFF	TGTGCCAGCAGCCATCTTGTGGAGCACACCGGGGAGCTGTTTTTT
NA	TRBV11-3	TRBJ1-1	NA	CASSFSWGTEAFF	TGTGCCAGCAGCTTTAGTTGGGGCACTGAAGCTTTCTTT
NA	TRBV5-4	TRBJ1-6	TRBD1	CASSRTGGQGSPLHF	TGTGCCAGCAGCCGGACAGGGGGTCAAGGTTCACCCCTCCACTTT
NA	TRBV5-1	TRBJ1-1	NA	CASSLARQGMNTEAFF	TGCGCCAGCAGCTTGGCCAGGCAGGGGATGAACACTGAAGCTTTCTTT
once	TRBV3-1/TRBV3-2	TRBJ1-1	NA	CASSQRANTEAFF	TGTGCCAGCAGCCAAAGGGCGAACACTGAAGCTTTCTTT
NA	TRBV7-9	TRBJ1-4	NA	CASSLFPQAVDEKLFF	TGTGCCAGCAGCTTATTCCCCCAGGCAGTCGATGAAAAACTGTTTTTT
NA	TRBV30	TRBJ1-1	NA	CAWNQQEPTMSEAFF	TGTGCCTGGAATCAACAGGAACCTACAATGTCTGAAGCTTTCTTT
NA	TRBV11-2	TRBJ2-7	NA	CASSFWGNNYEQYF	TGTGCCAGCAGCTTCTGGGGGAATAACTACGAGCAGTACTTC
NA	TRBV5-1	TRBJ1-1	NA	CASSLVGPNTEAFF	TGCGCCAGCAGCTTGGTGGGGCCGAACACTGAAGCTTTCTTT
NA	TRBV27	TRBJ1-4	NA	CASSLSGGTNEKLFF	TGTGCCAGCAGTTTATCAGGGGGGACTAATGAAAAACTGTTTTTT
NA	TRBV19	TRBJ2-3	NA	CASSSGLGDTQYF	TGTGCCAGTAGTAGTGGGCTCGGAGATACGCAGTATTTT
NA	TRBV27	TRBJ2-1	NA	CASTSPGAPPHEQFF	TGTGCCAGCACCTCACCGGGGGCCCCCCCCCATGAGCAGTTCTTC
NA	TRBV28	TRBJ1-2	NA	CASSLRGGYGYTF	TGTGCCAGCAGCCTCCGCGGAGGCTATGGCTACACCTTC
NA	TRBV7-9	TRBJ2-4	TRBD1	CASSARQGQNIQYF	TGTGCCAGCAGCGCCAGACAGGGGCAAAACATTCAGTACTTC
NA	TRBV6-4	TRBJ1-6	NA	CASSDEAGSSPLHF	TGTGCCAGCAGTGACGAGGCAGGGAGTTCACCCCTCCACTTT
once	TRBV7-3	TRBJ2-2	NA	CASSLAGASGELFF	TGTGCCAGCAGCTTAGCGGGGGCTAGCGGGGAGCTGTTTTTT
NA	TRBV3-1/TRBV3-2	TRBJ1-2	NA	CASSLGDRANYGYTF	TGTGCCAGCAGCCTGGGGGACCGAGCTAACTATGGCTACACCTTC
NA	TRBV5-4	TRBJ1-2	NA	CASSSPTRNYGYTF	TGTGCCAGCAGCTCCCCCACCAGGAACTATGGCTACACCTTC
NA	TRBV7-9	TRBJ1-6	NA	CASSLAGGAHNSPLHF	TGTGCCAGCAGCTTAGCTGGGGGGGCCCATAATTCACCCCTCCACTTT
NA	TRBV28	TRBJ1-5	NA	CASTLGWNQPQHF	TGTGCCAGCACCCTTGGGTGGAACCAGCCCCAGCATTTT
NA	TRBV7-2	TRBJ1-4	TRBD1	CASSLGRWTGANEKLFF	TGTGCCAGCAGCTTAGGGAGATGGACAGGGGCTAATGAAAAACTGTTTTTT
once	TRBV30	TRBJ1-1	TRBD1	CAWRDRGYSLATEAFF	TGTGCCTGGCGGGACAGGGGGTATTCCTTGGCCACTGAAGCTTTCTTT
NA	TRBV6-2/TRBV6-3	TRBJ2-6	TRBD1	CASSRTGGYSGANVLTF	TGTGCCAGCAGTCGGACAGGGGGGTACTCTGGGGCCAACGTCCTGACTTTC
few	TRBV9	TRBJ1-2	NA	CASSVGVAAREDYTF	TGTGCCAGCAGCGTAGGGGTGGCAGCGAGGGAGGACTACACCTTC
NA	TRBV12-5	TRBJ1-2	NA	CASGLGSSGYTF	TGTGCTAGTGGTTTGGGGTCCTCTGGCTACACCTTC
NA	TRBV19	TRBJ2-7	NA	CASSPSVSSYEQYF	TGTGCCAGTAGTCCGAGCGTGAGCTCCTACGAGCAGTACTTC
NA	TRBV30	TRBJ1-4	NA	CAWSADSEKLFF	TGTGCCTGGAGCGCAGACTCTGAAAAACTGTTTTTT